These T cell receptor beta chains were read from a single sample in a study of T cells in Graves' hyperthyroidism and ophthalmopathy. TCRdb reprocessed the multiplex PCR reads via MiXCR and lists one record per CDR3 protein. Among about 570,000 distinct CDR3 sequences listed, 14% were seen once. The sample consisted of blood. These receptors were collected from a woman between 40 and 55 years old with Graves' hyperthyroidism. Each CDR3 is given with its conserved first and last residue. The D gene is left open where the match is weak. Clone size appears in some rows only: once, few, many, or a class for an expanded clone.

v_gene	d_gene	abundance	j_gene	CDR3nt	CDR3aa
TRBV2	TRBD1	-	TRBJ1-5	TGTGCCAGCAGTGATGTGTTACGAGGGGGCGGGCAGCCCCAGCATTTT	CASSDVLRGGGQPQHF
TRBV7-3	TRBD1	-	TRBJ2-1	TGTGCCAGCAGCATAGACCGGGACAGGGGAGGGGAACAGTTCTTC	CASSIDRDRGGEQFF
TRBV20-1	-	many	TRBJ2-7	TGCAGTGCTAGAGCTCAGGGAGACTACGAGCAGTACTTC	CSARAQGDYEQYF
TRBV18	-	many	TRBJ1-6	TGTGCCAGCTCCAGGGATAATTCACCCCTCCACTTT	CASSRDNSPLHF
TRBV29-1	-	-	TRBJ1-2	TGCAGCGTTAGCCCGGATTCCTATGGCTACACCTTC	CSVSPDSYGYTF
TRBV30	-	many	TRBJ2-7	TGTGCCTGGAGTAGAGGGTCGGGCTACGAGCAGTACTTC	CAWSRGSGYEQYF
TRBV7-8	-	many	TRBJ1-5	TGTGCCAGCAGCTTTGAGGGGATTGGCAATCAGCCCCAGCATTTT	CASSFEGIGNQPQHF
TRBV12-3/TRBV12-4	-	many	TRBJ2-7	TGTGCCAGCAGGGGGACTGGTTACTCCGAGCAGTACTTC	CASRGTGYSEQYF
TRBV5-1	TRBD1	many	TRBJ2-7	TGCGCCAGCAGCTTGTTCGGGACAGGGGGACGGGAGCAGTACTTC	CASSLFGTGGREQYF
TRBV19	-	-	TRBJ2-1	TGTGCCAGTAGTATAGTGAGCCAGGGTCGGGCATACAATGAGCAGTTCTTC	CASSIVSQGRAYNEQFF
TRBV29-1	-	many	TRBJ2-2	TGCAGCGTTCCCGGGACGGCGAACACCGGGGAGCTGTTTTTT	CSVPGTANTGELFF
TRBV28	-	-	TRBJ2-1	TGTGCCACTAAGAAAACTAGCCTTCTCGTAAATGAGCAGTTCTTC	CATKKTSLLVNEQFF
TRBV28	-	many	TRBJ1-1	TGTGCCAGCAGTTTATTTAGCGGCGGTGAAGCTTTCTTT	CASSLFSGGEAFF
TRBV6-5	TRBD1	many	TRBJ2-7	TGTGCCAGCAGTTACATCCGGGACAGGGCGTACTACGAGCAGTACTTC	CASSYIRDRAYYEQYF
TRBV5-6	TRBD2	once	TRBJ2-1	TGTGCCAGCAGCGCCCCACTAGCGGGTTACAATGAGCAGTTCTTC	CASSAPLAGYNEQFF
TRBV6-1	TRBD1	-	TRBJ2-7	TGTGCCAGCAGCGGACAGGGCACTACCTACGAGCAGTACTTC	CASSGQGTTYEQYF
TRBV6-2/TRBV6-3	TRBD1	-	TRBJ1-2	TGTGCCACCGGACAGGATGCCTATGGCTACGCCTTC	CATGQDAYGYAF